This T cell receptor beta chain was recorded in a study of glioma-infiltrating T cells. Study conclusions and caveats: Non-neoplastic patients had below-expected tissue-blood divergence, while all gliomas exceeded expectation.

Trimming removed 3 bases from V and 3 bases from J; junction bases left unmatched: 3. Germline CDR1 and CDR2: MGHRA and YSYEKL. This CDR3 contains 14 residues. For this clonotype: What it binds is not known.

Amplification of TCR alpha and beta CDR3 regions from RNA used iRepertoire nested multiplex PCR. TCRdb ran MiXCR on the multiplex PCR reads and lists one entry per CDR3 protein. The sample gives tens of thousands of distinct CDR3 sequences, approximately 39% of which show up once; 35% to 40% is in the top ten. Sequencing was done on a sample of glioma tissue, nonneoplastic brain tissue, or PBMCs (not recorded which). The clonotype comes from a human donor with low-grade glioma or glioblastoma, undergoing nonglioma brain surgery, or in good health (not recorded which). V gene TRBV4-1 combines with J gene TRBJ1-2, with 8 bases matching TRBD1. The chain's CDR3 is CASSQEDRDYGYTF. Here the CDR3 DNA reads TGCGCCAGCAGCCAGGAGGACAGGGACTATGGCTACACCTTC.